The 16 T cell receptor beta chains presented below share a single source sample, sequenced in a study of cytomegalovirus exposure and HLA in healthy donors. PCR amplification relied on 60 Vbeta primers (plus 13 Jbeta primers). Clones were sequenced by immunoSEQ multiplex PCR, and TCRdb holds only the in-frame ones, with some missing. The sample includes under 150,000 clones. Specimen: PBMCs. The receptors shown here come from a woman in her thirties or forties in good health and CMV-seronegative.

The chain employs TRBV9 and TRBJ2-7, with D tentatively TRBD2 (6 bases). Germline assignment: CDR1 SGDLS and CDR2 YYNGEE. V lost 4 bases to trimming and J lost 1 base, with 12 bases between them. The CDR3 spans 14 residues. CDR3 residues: CASSPSGTSYEQYF. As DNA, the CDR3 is TGTGCCAGCAGCCCCTCAGGGACTTCCTACGAGCAGTACTTC.

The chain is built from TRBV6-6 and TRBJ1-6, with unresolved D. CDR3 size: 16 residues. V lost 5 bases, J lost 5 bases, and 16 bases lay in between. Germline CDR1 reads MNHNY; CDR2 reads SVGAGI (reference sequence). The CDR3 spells CASSRDYRGNNSPLHF. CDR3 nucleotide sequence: TGTGCCAGCAGTAGAGATTACCGGGGTAATAATTCACCCCTCCACTTT.

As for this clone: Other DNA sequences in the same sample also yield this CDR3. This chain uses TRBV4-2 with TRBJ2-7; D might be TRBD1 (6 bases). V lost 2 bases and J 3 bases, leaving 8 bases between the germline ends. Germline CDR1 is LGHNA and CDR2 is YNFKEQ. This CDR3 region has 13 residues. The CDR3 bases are TGTGCCAGCAGCCAACGACAGGACTACGAGCAGTACTTC. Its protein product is CASSQRQDYEQYF.

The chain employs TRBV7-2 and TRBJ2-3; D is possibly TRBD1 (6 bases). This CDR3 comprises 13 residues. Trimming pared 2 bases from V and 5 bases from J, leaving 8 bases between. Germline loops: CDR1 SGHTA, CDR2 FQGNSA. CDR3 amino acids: CASSLWDKDTQYF. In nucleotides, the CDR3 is TGTGCCAGCAGCTTATGGGACAAAGATACGCAGTATTTT.

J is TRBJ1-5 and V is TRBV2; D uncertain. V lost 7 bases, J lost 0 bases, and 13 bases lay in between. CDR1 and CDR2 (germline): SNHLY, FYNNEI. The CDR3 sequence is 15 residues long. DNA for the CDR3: TGTGCCAGCAAACAACAGCCCTATAGCAATCAGCCCCAGCATTTT. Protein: CASKQQPYSNQPQHF.

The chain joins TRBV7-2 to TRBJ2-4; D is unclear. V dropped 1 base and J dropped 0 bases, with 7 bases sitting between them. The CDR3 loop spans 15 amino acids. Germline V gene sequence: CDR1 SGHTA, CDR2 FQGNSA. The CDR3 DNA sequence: TGTGCCAGCAGCTTAGACAGCCTAGCCAAAAACATTCAGTACTTC. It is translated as CASSLDSLAKNIQYF.

As DNA, the CDR3 is TGTGCCAGTAGACCTACAGGGGGCAACTCCTACGAGCAGTACTTC. It codes for CASRPTGGNSYEQYF. The chain has TRBV19 and TRBJ2-7; 9 bases are a match to TRBD1. After removal of 6 bases from V and 0 bases from J, the junction contained 6 bases not matched to a gene. There are 15 residues in the CDR3. CDR1 LNHDA and CDR2 SQIVND come from the germline V gene (reference sequence). The full variable domain, with the rest looked up from reference TRBV19 and TRBJ2-7, is DGGITQSPKYLFRKEGQNVTLSCEQNLNHDAMYWYRQDPGQGLRLIYYSQIVNDFQKGDIAEGYSVSREKKESFPLTVTSAQKNPTAFYLCASRPTGGNSYEQYFGPGTRLTVT.

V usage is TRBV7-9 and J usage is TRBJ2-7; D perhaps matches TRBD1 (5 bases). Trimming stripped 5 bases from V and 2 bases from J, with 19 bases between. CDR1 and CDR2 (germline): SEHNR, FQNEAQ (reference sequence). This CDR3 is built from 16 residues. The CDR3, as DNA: TGTGCCAGCAGCCCCAGGGTACAGGCTTCCGCCTACGAGCAGTACTTC. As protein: CASSPRVQASAYEQYF.

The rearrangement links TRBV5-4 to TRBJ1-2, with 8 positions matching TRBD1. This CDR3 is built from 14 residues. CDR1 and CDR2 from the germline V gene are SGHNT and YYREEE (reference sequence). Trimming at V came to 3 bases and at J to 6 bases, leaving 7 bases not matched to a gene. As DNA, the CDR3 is TGTGCCAGCAGCTCCAGGGGGCGCGTGGATGGCTACACCTTC. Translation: CASSSRGRVDGYTF.

The CDR3 DNA is TGTGCCAGCAGCCCTGACATTTTCCCACAAGACGAGCAGTACTTC. Protein: CASSPDIFPQDEQYF. V gene TRBV2 combines with J gene TRBJ2-7; no firm D call. Trimming took off 6 bases at V and 5 bases at J, with 20 bases between the two ends. Germline CDR1 reads SNHLY; CDR2 reads FYNNEI. CDR3 length: 15 residues.

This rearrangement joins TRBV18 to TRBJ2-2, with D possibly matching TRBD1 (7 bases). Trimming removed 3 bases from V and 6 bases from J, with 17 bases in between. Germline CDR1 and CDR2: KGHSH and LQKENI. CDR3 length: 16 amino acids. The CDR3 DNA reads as TGTGCCAGCTCACCCCCGACAGGGACTGGCTCCGGGGAGCTGTTTTTT. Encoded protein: CASSPPTGTGSGELFF. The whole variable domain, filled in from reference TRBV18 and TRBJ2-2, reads NAGVMQNPRHLVRRRGQEARLRCSPMKGHSHVYWYRQLPEEGLKFMVYLQKENIIDESGMPKERFSAEFPKEGPSILRIQQVVRGDSAAYFCASSPPTGTGSGELFFGEGSRLTVL.

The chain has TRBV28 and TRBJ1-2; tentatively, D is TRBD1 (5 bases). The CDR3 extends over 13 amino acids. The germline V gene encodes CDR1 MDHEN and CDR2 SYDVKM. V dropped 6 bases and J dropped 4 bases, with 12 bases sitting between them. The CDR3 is CASRGTRAYGYTF. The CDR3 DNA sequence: TGTGCCAGCAGGGGGACTAGGGCCTATGGCTACACCTTC.

The CDR3 protein is CASSLGGANTGELFF. CDR3 bases: TGCGCCAGCAGCTTGGGAGGTGCGAACACCGGGGAGCTGTTTTTT. The V gene is TRBV5-1, the J gene TRBJ2-2, with D unresolved. Germline V lookup: CDR1 SGHRS, CDR2 YFSETQ. This CDR3 contains 15 residues. The V gene lost 0 bases and the J gene lost 0 bases, with 6 bases spanning the gap.

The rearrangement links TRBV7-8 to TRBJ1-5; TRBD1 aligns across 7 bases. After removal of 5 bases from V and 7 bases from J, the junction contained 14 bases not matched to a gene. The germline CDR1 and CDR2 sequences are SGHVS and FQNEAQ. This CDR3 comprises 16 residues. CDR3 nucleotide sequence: TGTGCCAGCAGCGAGACAGGGAGTCGGGCCTACCAGCCCCAGCATTTT. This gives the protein CASSETGSRAYQPQHF.

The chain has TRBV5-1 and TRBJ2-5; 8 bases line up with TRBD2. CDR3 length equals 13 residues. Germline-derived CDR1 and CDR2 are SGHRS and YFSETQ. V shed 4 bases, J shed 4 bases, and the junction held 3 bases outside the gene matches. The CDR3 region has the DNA TGCGCCAGCAGCCCCCGGGGGGGAGAGACCCAGTACTTC. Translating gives CASSPRGGETQYF.

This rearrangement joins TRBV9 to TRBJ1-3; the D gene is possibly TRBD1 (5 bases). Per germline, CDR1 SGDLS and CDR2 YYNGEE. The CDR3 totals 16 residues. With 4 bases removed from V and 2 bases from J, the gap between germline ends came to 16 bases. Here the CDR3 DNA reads TGTGCCAGCAGCTTTTATTCAGGGTCGGCTGGAAACACCATATATTTT. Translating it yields CASSFYSGSAGNTIYF.